A single sample gave rise to the 2 T cell receptor beta chains below, sequenced in a study of CD8 T cells in Susac syndrome. Reverse transcription of roughly 0.45 to 1 ug RNA was performed with random hexamers. TCRdb reprocessed the immunoSEQ multiplex PCR reads with MiXCR, giving one entry per CDR3 protein. The table lists about 130,000 distinct CDR3 sequences, 91% of them singletons. The sample consisted of CD8+ T cells from PBMCs. The source is a human donor with multiple sclerosis.

This chain uses TRBV29-1 with TRBJ1-2; maybe TRBD1 (5 bases). The germline V gene encodes CDR1 SQVTM and CDR2 ANQGSEA. V lost 7 bases to trimming and J lost 4 bases, with 10 bases between them. CDR3 size: 11 residues. The DNA for the CDR3 is TGCAGCGCCCAGGGACTCTATGGCTACACCTTC. Protein: CSAQGLYGYTF.

The chain is built from TRBV11-2 and TRBJ2-1; the D is unclear. V was pared by 5 bases and J by 6 bases, with 20 bases between. The V gene's germline CDR1 is SGHAT and CDR2 FQNNGV. This CDR3 region has 16 residues. The CDR3 protein is CASSPIAGDGLNEQFF. The CDR3 nucleotides are TGTGCCAGCAGCCCAATAGCCGGCGACGGTCTCAATGAGCAGTTCTTC.